Listed below are T cell receptor beta chains from one sample, sequenced in a study of primary melanoma T cells and metastatic recurrence. Assay: immunoSEQ multiplex PCR; the TCRdb copy retains only in-frame clones and omits some. The data contain over a thousand clones, over 70% of them singletons. The sequenced sample consisted of melanoma tumor tissue. The receptor set was obtained from a human donor with melanoma. Both conserved end residues are part of each CDR3. The order of the fields is J gene, clone size, D gene, V gene, CDR3 protein, CDR3 DNA. A D gene is named only where the DNA matches it firmly. Not every row has a clone size; where given, it reads once, few, many or a size class.

j_call: TRBJ1-5
clone_size: NA
d_call: NA
v_call: TRBV11-3
cdr3_aa: CASSPLGGRGQPQHF
cdr3_nt: TGTGCCAGCAGCCCCTTGGGGGGGCGCGGGCAGCCCCAGCATTTT

j_call: TRBJ2-1
clone_size: NA
d_call: NA
v_call: TRBV18
cdr3_aa: CASSPLYFNEQFF
cdr3_nt: TGTGCCAGCTCACCCCTCTATTTCAATGAGCAGTTCTTC

j_call: TRBJ2-5
clone_size: NA
d_call: NA
v_call: TRBV18
cdr3_aa: CASSPIRNQETQYF
cdr3_nt: TGTGCCAGCTCACCAATCAGGAACCAAGAGACCCAGTACTTC

j_call: TRBJ2-3
clone_size: once
d_call: TRBD2
v_call: TRBV25-1
cdr3_aa: CASTSGSGEQYF
cdr3_nt: TGTGCCAGCACTAGCGGGTCTGGGGAGCAGTATTTT

j_call: TRBJ2-6
clone_size: NA
d_call: NA
v_call: TRBV19
cdr3_aa: CASSIGRAGQGSGANVLTF
cdr3_nt: TGTGCCAGTAGTATAGGTCGGGCGGGGCAAGGTTCTGGGGCCAACGTCCTGACTTTC

j_call: TRBJ1-5
clone_size: few
d_call: TRBD1
v_call: TRBV6-8
cdr3_aa: CASTFGRGQRSNQPQHF
cdr3_nt: TGTGCCAGCACCTTCGGCAGGGGGCAGAGAAGCAATCAGCCCCAGCATTTT

j_call: TRBJ1-5
clone_size: NA
d_call: NA
v_call: TRBV19
cdr3_aa: CASVNGQSNQPQHF
cdr3_nt: TGTGCCAGTGTTAATGGACAGTCCAATCAGCCCCAGCATTTT

j_call: TRBJ2-5
clone_size: NA
d_call: TRBD1
v_call: TRBV19
cdr3_aa: CASGPGTGGTQYF
cdr3_nt: TGTGCCAGTGGACCCGGGACAGGGGGGACCCAGTACTTC

j_call: TRBJ1-6
clone_size: NA
d_call: NA
v_call: TRBV11-3
cdr3_aa: CASSSDSSYNSPLHF
cdr3_nt: TGTGCCAGCAGCTCCGACAGCTCCTATAATTCACCCCTCCACTTT

j_call: TRBJ1-5
clone_size: NA
d_call: NA
v_call: TRBV22-1
cdr3_aa: CASSLGYNQPQHF
cdr3_nt: TGTGCCAGCAGTCTAGGGTACAATCAGCCCCAGCATTTT

j_call: TRBJ1-1
clone_size: NA
d_call: NA
v_call: TRBV19
cdr3_aa: CASSMDGGGEAFF
cdr3_nt: TGTGCCAGTAGTATGGATGGTGGGGGTGAAGCTTTCTTT

j_call: TRBJ2-3
clone_size: once
d_call: TRBD2
v_call: TRBV10-1
cdr3_aa: CASSSGLAGAWTDTQYF
cdr3_nt: TGCGCCAGCAGTTCTGGACTAGCGGGGGCCTGGACAGATACGCAGTATTTT

j_call: TRBJ1-4
clone_size: NA
d_call: NA
v_call: TRBV29-1
cdr3_aa: CSATDSLNEKLFF
cdr3_nt: TGCAGCGCAACGGACAGCCTTAATGAAAAACTGTTTTTT

j_call: TRBJ1-5
clone_size: NA
d_call: NA
v_call: TRBV16
cdr3_aa: CASSQETGSQPQHF
cdr3_nt: TGTGCCAGCAGCCAAGAAACGGGGAGTCAGCCCCAGCATTTT

j_call: TRBJ2-5
clone_size: NA
d_call: TRBD2
v_call: TRBV7-7
cdr3_aa: CASSPGTSGGGRETQYF
cdr3_nt: TGTGCCAGCAGTCCCGGGACTAGCGGGGGAGGACGGGAGACCCAGTACTTC

j_call: TRBJ2-1
clone_size: NA
d_call: TRBD2
v_call: TRBV7-6
cdr3_aa: CASSLVSLPGTRSEQFF
cdr3_nt: TGTGCCAGCAGCTTAGTTTCCCTGCCCGGGACTAGAAGTGAGCAGTTCTTC

j_call: TRBJ2-2
clone_size: NA
d_call: TRBD1
v_call: TRBV19
cdr3_aa: CASSPRTGANTGELFF
cdr3_nt: TGTGCCAGTAGTCCACGGACAGGGGCGAACACCGGGGAGCTGTTTTTT

j_call: TRBJ2-7
clone_size: few
d_call: TRBD1
v_call: TRBV11-3
cdr3_aa: CASSLGTGSHEQYF
cdr3_nt: TGTGCCAGCAGCTTGGGGACAGGGTCCCACGAGCAGTACTTC

j_call: TRBJ2-3
clone_size: NA
d_call: TRBD2
v_call: TRBV15
cdr3_aa: CATSKWGLAGDPSTDTQYF
cdr3_nt: TGTGCCACCAGCAAATGGGGACTAGCGGGGGACCCTAGCACAGATACGCAGTATTTT

j_call: TRBJ1-3
clone_size: few
d_call: NA
v_call: TRBV12-5
cdr3_aa: CASTRGTSGNTIYF
cdr3_nt: TGTGCCAGCACGAGGGGGACGTCGGGAAACACCATATATTTT

j_call: TRBJ2-5
clone_size: NA
d_call: NA
v_call: TRBV11-3
cdr3_aa: CASNEGPGSQETQYF
cdr3_nt: TGTGCCAGCAATGAGGGCCCGGGGAGCCAAGAGACCCAGTACTTC

j_call: TRBJ1-3
clone_size: NA
d_call: NA
v_call: TRBV11-3
cdr3_aa: CASSTITAGNTIYF
cdr3_nt: TGTGCCAGCAGCACGATAACAGCAGGAAACACCATATATTTT

j_call: TRBJ2-2
clone_size: NA
d_call: TRBD1
v_call: TRBV5-1
cdr3_aa: CASSDRVDTGELFF
cdr3_nt: TGCGCCAGCAGCGACAGGGTGGATACCGGGGAGCTGTTTTTT

j_call: TRBJ1-1
clone_size: NA
d_call: NA
v_call: TRBV18
cdr3_aa: CASSPSRNSDTEAFF
cdr3_nt: TGTGCCAGCTCACCATCTCGGAATAGTGACACTGAAGCTTTCTTT

j_call: TRBJ2-2
clone_size: few
d_call: TRBD1
v_call: TRBV11-3
cdr3_aa: CASSQGTGGTGELFF
cdr3_nt: TGTGCCAGCAGCCAAGGGACAGGGGGTACCGGGGAGCTGTTTTTT

j_call: TRBJ1-1
clone_size: NA
d_call: NA
v_call: TRBV19
cdr3_aa: CATAEGGSEAFF
cdr3_nt: TGTGCCACCGCCGAGGGAGGTTCTGAAGCTTTCTTT

j_call: TRBJ2-7
clone_size: NA
d_call: NA
v_call: TRBV11-3
cdr3_aa: CASSLVFSRSWLYEQYF
cdr3_nt: TGTGCCAGCAGCTTAGTATTTTCGCGCAGCTGGCTCTACGAGCAGTACTTC

j_call: TRBJ2-7
clone_size: NA
d_call: NA
v_call: TRBV6-8
cdr3_aa: CASSKGHYEQYF
cdr3_nt: TGTGCCAGCAGTAAGGGACACTACGAGCAGTACTTC

j_call: TRBJ1-1
clone_size: NA
d_call: NA
v_call: TRBV23-1
cdr3_aa: CASSLTQGWSTEAFF
cdr3_nt: TGCGCCAGCAGCCTCACACAGGGTTGGAGCACTGAAGCTTTCTTT

j_call: TRBJ1-2
clone_size: NA
d_call: NA
v_call: TRBV11-3
cdr3_aa: CASRRGGAGYGYTF
cdr3_nt: TGTGCCAGCAGACGAGGTGGGGCGGGCTATGGCTACACCTTC

j_call: TRBJ1-5
clone_size: large
d_call: NA
v_call: TRBV18
cdr3_aa: CASSLTPVGNQPQHF
cdr3_nt: TGTGCCAGCTCACTTACACCCGTGGGCAATCAGCCCCAGCATTTT

j_call: TRBJ2-7
clone_size: NA
d_call: NA
v_call: TRBV23-1
cdr3_aa: CASSLRREPGRSTYEQYF
cdr3_nt: TGCGCCAGCAGCCTGAGACGGGAGCCGGGACGGTCGACTTACGAGCAGTACTTC

j_call: TRBJ2-3
clone_size: NA
d_call: TRBD2
v_call: TRBV11-3
cdr3_aa: CASSSLGGGDTQYF
cdr3_nt: TGTGCCAGCAGCTCACTTGGCGGGGGAGATACGCAGTATTTT

j_call: TRBJ2-2
clone_size: large
d_call: NA
v_call: TRBV29-1
cdr3_aa: CSVGRGFANTGELFF
cdr3_nt: TGCAGCGTTGGTAGGGGCTTCGCGAACACCGGGGAGCTGTTTTTT

j_call: TRBJ1-5
clone_size: NA
d_call: NA
v_call: TRBV15
cdr3_aa: CATSRHEANQPQHF
cdr3_nt: TGTGCCACCAGCAGACACGAAGCCAATCAGCCCCAGCATTTT

j_call: TRBJ2-3
clone_size: NA
d_call: TRBD2
v_call: TRBV23-1
cdr3_aa: CASSPGTSGDTQYF
cdr3_nt: TGCGCCAGCAGCCCGGGGACTAGCGGGGATACGCAGTATTTT

j_call: TRBJ1-5
clone_size: NA
d_call: NA
v_call: TRBV6-8
cdr3_aa: CASSTYRDQPQHF
cdr3_nt: TGTGCCAGCAGTACCTACAGGGATCAGCCCCAGCATTTT

j_call: TRBJ1-5
clone_size: NA
d_call: NA
v_call: TRBV7-2
cdr3_aa: CASSQDLNQPQHF
cdr3_nt: TGTGCCAGCAGCCAAGACCTAAATCAGCCCCAGCATTTT

j_call: TRBJ2-7
clone_size: few
d_call: NA
v_call: TRBV6-8
cdr3_aa: CASTWTAYEQYF
cdr3_nt: TGTGCCAGCACGTGGACAGCCTACGAGCAGTACTTC

j_call: TRBJ1-5
clone_size: NA
d_call: NA
v_call: TRBV6-8
cdr3_aa: CASSRMGQPQHF
cdr3_nt: TGTGCCAGCAGCCGGATGGGTCAGCCCCAGCATTTT

j_call: TRBJ1-1
clone_size: NA
d_call: NA
v_call: TRBV7-1
cdr3_aa: CASSLDRETGAFF
cdr3_nt: TGTGCCAGCAGCTTAGACCGAGAGACGGGGGCTTTCTTT

j_call: TRBJ2-1
clone_size: NA
d_call: TRBD1
v_call: TRBV19
cdr3_aa: CASSPRQGIYNEQFF
cdr3_nt: TGTGCCAGTAGTCCCCGACAGGGTATCTACAATGAGCAGTTCTTC

j_call: TRBJ1-1
clone_size: NA
d_call: NA
v_call: TRBV19
cdr3_aa: CASSFLSGTHPAAFF
cdr3_nt: TGTGCCAGTAGTTTCCTCTCCGGGACCCACCCAGCAGCTTTCTTT

j_call: TRBJ2-7
clone_size: NA
d_call: NA
v_call: TRBV19
cdr3_aa: CASSSGFVVWGEQYF
cdr3_nt: TGTGCCAGTAGTTCGGGATTTGTGGTGTGGGGAGAGCAGTACTTC

j_call: TRBJ1-1
clone_size: large
d_call: NA
v_call: TRBV11-3
cdr3_aa: CASSSLGMNTEAFF
cdr3_nt: TGTGCCAGCAGCTCACTGGGGATGAACACTGAAGCTTTCTTT

j_call: TRBJ1-4
clone_size: NA
d_call: NA
v_call: TRBV1
cdr3_aa: CVSSQSRGTQLDEKLFF
cdr3_nt: TGCGTCAGCAGCCAATCCCGGGGTACGCAATTAGATGAAAAACTGTTTTTT

j_call: TRBJ2-4
clone_size: NA
d_call: TRBD1
v_call: TRBV18
cdr3_aa: CASSRDRDKNIQYF
cdr3_nt: TGTGCCAGCTCACGCGACAGGGACAAAAACATTCAGTACTTC

j_call: TRBJ2-7
clone_size: NA
d_call: NA
v_call: TRBV6-7
cdr3_aa: CASGPGPEQYF
cdr3_nt: TGTGCCAGCGGGCCGGGCCCAGAGCAGTACTTC

j_call: TRBJ1-1
clone_size: NA
d_call: NA
v_call: TRBV5-1
cdr3_aa: CASSLDQAGGESEAFF
cdr3_nt: TGCGCCAGCAGCTTGGACCAGGCCGGAGGGGAGTCTGAAGCTTTCTTT

j_call: TRBJ1-2
clone_size: NA
d_call: NA
v_call: TRBV6-8
cdr3_aa: CAIAGGAETNYGYTF
cdr3_nt: TGTGCCATTGCTGGAGGGGCAGAGACTAACTATGGCTACACCTTC

j_call: TRBJ2-7
clone_size: NA
d_call: TRBD2
v_call: TRBV5-1
cdr3_aa: CASSPNLGLAGTYEQYF
cdr3_nt: TGCGCCAGCAGCCCCAACCTCGGACTAGCGGGGACCTACGAGCAGTACTTC

j_call: TRBJ1-4
clone_size: NA
d_call: TRBD1
v_call: TRBV6-8
cdr3_aa: CASSRDRVQEKLFF
cdr3_nt: TGTGCCAGCAGTAGAGACAGGGTGCAAGAAAAACTGTTTTTT